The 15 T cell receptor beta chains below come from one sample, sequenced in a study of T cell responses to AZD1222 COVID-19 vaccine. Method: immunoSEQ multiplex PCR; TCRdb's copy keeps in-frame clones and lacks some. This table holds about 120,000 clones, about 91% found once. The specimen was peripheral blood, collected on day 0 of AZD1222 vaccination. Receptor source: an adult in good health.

CDR3 DNA: TGTGCCATCAGTCTAACAGGCCTCGATGGCTACACCTTC. This translates into CAISLTGLDGYTF. The chain couples TRBV10-3 to TRBJ1-2; tentatively, D is TRBD1 (5 bases). The germline V gene encodes CDR1 ENHRY and CDR2 SYGVKD. The V and J ends lost 5 bases and 6 bases respectively, with 13 bases between them. The CDR3 consists of 13 residues.

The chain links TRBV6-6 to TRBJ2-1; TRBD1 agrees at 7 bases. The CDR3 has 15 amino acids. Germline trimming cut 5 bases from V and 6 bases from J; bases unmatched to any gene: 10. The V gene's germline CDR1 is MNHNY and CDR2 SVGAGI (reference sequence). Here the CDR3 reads CASSPRDSRPNEQFF. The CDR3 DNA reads TGTGCCAGCAGTCCGAGGGACAGCCGGCCCAATGAGCAGTTCTTC.

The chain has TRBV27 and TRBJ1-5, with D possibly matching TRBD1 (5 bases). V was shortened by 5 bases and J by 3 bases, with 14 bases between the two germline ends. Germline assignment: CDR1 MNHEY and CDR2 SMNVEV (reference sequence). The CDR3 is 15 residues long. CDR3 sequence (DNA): TGTGCCAGCAGTCCTAGACCAGGGCCCAATCAGCCCCAGCATTTT. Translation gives CASSPRPGPNQPQHF.

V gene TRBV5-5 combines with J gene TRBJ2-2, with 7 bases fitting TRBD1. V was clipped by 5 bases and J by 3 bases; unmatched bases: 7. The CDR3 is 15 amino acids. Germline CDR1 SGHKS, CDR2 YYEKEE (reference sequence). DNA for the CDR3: TGTGCCAGCAGATTTAACAGGGGCGACACCGGGGAGCTGTTTTTT. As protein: CASRFNRGDTGELFF.

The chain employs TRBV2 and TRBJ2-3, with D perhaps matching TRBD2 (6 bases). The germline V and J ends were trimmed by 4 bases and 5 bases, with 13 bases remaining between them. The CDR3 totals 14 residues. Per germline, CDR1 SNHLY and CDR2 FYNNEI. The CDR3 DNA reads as TGTGCCAGCAGTGCCCTTATTAGCGGAGATACGCAGTATTTT. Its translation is CASSALISGDTQYF.

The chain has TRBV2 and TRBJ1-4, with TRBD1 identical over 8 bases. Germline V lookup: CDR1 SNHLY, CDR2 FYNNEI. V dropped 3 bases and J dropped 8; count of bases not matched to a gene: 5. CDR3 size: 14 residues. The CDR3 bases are TGTGCCAGCAGTGATTGGACAGGGAGGGAAAAACTGTTTTTT. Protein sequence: CASSDWTGREKLFF.

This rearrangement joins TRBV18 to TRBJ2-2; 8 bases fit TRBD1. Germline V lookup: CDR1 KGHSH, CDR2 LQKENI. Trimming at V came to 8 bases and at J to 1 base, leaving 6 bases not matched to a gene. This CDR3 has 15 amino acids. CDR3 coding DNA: TGTGCCAGCCCAAGAGGACAGGGGAACACCGGGGAGCTGTTTTTT. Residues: CASPRGQGNTGELFF.

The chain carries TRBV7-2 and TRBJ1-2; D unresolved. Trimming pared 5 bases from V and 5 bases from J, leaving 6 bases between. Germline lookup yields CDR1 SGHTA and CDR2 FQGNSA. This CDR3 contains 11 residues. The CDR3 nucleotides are TGTGCCAGCAGCGCAACTTATGGCTACACCTTC. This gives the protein CASSATYGYTF.

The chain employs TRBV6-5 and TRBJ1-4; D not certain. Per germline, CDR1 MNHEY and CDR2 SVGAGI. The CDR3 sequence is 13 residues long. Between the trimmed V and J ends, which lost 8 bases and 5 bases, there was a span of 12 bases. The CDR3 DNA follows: TGTGCCAGCTACGGGTCGGGGAATGAAAAACTGTTTTTT. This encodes CASYGSGNEKLFF.

The CDR3 bases are TGTGCCAGCAGCTTAGATGGCCGCGAGCAGTACTTC. Protein: CASSLDGREQYF. The J gene is TRBJ2-7, the V gene TRBV11-3; D gene ambiguous. The CDR3 runs to 12 residues. The germline V gene encodes CDR1 SGHNT and CDR2 YENEEA. The V end was cut by 0 bases, the J end by 6 bases, with 6 bases between.

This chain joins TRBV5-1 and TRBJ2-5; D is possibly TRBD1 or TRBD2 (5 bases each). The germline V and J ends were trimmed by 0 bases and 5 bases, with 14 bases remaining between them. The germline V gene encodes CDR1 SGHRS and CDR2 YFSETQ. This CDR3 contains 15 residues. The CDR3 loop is CASSLAGPAAETQYF. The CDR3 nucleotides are TGCGCCAGCAGCTTGGCGGGACCAGCGGCGGAGACCCAGTACTTC.

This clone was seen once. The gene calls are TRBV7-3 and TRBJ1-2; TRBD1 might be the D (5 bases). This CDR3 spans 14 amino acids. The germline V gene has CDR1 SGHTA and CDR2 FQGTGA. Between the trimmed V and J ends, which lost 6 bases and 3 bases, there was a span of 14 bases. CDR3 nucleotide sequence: TGTGCCAGCAGGATGGGACCTATCGACTATGGCTACACCTTC. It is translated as CASRMGPIDYGYTF.

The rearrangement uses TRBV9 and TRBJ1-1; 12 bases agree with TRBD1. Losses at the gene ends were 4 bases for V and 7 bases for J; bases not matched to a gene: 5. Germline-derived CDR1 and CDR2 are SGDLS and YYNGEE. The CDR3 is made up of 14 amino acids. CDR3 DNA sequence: TGTGCCAGCAGCTCGGGACAGGGGGCATTTGAAGCTTTCTTT. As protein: CASSSGQGAFEAFF. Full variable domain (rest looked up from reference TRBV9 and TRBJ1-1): DSGVTQTPKHLITATGQRVTLRCSPRSGDLSVYWYQQSLDQGLQFLIQYYNGEERAKGNILERFSAQQFPDLHSELNLSSLELGDSALYFCASSSGQGAFEAFFGQGTRLTVV.

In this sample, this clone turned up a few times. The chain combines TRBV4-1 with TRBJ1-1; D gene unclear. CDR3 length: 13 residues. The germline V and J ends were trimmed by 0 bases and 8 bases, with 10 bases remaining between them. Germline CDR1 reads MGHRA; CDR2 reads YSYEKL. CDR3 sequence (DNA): TGCGCCAGCAGCCAAGATCTGGCCAGGGAAGCTTTCTTT. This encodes CASSQDLAREAFF.

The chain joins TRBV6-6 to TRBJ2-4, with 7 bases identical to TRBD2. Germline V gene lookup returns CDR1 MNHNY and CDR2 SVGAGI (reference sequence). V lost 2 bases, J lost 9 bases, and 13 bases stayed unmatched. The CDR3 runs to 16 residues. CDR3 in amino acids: CASSYLLSGAWGIQYF. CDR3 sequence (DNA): TGTGCCAGCAGTTACCTCCTGAGCGGGGCCTGGGGCATTCAGTACTTC.